This T cell receptor beta chain was observed in a study of blood T cell repertoires in COVID-19. Profiled with immunoSEQ multiplex PCR; TCRdb holds only in-frame clones, not every one. The sample shows a few hundred thousand clones, approximately 80% of them seen only once. The V gene end was trimmed by 3 bases and the J gene end by 11 bases; junction bases not matched to a gene: 11. The germline V gene encodes CDR1 DFQATT and CDR2 SNEGSKA (reference sequence). The CDR3 loop spans 15 amino acids. The rearrangement joins TRBV20-1 to TRBJ1-6; 9 bases align to TRBD1. The sequence was obtained from a woman in her late teens or twenties with acute or convalescent COVID-19. Material for sequencing was peripheral blood. In DNA form, the CDR3 reads TGCAGTGCTAGTTCGGGACAGGGAGACGGGACACCCCTCCACTTT. The encoded protein is CSASSGQGDGTPLHF.